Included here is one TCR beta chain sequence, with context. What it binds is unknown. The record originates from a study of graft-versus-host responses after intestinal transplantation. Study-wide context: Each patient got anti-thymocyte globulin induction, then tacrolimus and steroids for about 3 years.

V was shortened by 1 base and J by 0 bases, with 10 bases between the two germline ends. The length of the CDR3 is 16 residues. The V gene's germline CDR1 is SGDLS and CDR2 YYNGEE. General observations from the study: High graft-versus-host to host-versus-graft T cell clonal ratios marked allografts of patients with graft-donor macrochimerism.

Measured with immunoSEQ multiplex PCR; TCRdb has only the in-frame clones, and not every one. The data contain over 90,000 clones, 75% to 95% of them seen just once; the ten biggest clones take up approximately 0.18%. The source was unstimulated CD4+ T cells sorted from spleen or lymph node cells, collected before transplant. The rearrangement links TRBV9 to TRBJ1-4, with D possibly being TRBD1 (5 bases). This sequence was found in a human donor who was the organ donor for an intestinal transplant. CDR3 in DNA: TGTGCCAGCAGCGTAAACGGGGGGGCAACTAATGAAAAACTGTTTTTT. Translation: CASSVNGGATNEKLFF.